This TCR beta chain was sequenced for a study of blood T cell repertoires in COVID-19. Study-level background: Sites in the United States, Italy and Spain provided acute and convalescent COVID-19 samples.

The CDR3 spans 14 residues. The junction had 2 bases not matched to a gene; V was cut back by 3 bases and J by 1 base. CDR1 is MNHEY and CDR2 is SMNVEV in the germline V gene (reference sequence). Original handling: The authors estimated nucleated cell counts from reference gene primer amplification. Sequenced by immunoSEQ multiplex PCR; TCRdb stores in-frame clones only, minus some. V and J calls and clone size come straight from that table; D and trimming were deduced from the DNA. The sample lists about 140,000 clones, approximately 80% occurring once. The clonotype originates from a woman between 18 and 29 years old who had been exposed to COVID-19. The chain employs TRBV27 and TRBJ1-2; TRBD1 aligns across 7 bases. Sequencing was carried out using PBMCs or T cells enriched from blood (not recorded which). The CDR3, as DNA: TGTGCCAGCAGTTTCTCAGGGGGTAACTATGGCTACACCTTC. This sequence encodes CASSFSGGNYGYTF.